This is a list of T cell receptor beta chains from one sample in a study of cytomegalovirus exposure and HLA in healthy donors. This table comes from immunoSEQ multiplex PCR, and its TCRdb copy is limited to in-frame clones, with some not included. The table has over 150,000 clones, under 80% seen once; the top ten hold about 12%. Material: PBMCs. Every receptor here comes from a woman in her forties or fifties in good health and CMV-seropositive. The CDR3 runs from the conserved cysteine through the conserved F or W. Fields, in order: V gene, D gene, J gene, clone size, CDR3 protein, CDR3 DNA. The D gene is left open where the match is weak. Size is stated for part of the rows, as once, few or many counts, or as a class when the clone is expanded.

V gene: TRBV7-8
D gene: TRBD1
J gene: TRBJ2-1
clone size: few
CDR3 protein: CASSSQPGQAFF
CDR3 DNA: TGTGCCAGCAGCTCCCAACCGGGACAGGCGTTCTTC

V gene: TRBV5-1
D gene: TRBD1
J gene: TRBJ2-3
clone size: .
CDR3 protein: CASSSRETGGGTDTQYF
CDR3 DNA: TGCGCCAGCAGCTCCCGCGAGACAGGGGGAGGGACAGATACGCAGTATTTT

V gene: TRBV7-2
D gene: TRBD1
J gene: TRBJ1-2
clone size: .
CDR3 protein: CASSQTGGYGYTF
CDR3 DNA: TGTGCCAGCAGCCAGACAGGGGGCTATGGCTACACCTTC

V gene: TRBV5-1
D gene: .
J gene: TRBJ1-2
clone size: .
CDR3 protein: CASSLAGSGGQGYTF
CDR3 DNA: TGCGCCAGCAGCTTGGCCGGGAGCGGGGGTCAAGGCTACACCTTC

V gene: TRBV18
D gene: .
J gene: TRBJ2-1
clone size: .
CDR3 protein: CASSPERGSQYEQFF
CDR3 DNA: TGTGCCAGCTCACCGGAACGGGGGTCTCAATATGAGCAGTTCTTC

V gene: TRBV5-1
D gene: .
J gene: TRBJ2-2
clone size: .
CDR3 protein: CASSLGAGTGELFF
CDR3 DNA: TGCGCCAGCAGCTTGGGAGCGGGCACCGGGGAGCTGTTTTTT

V gene: TRBV2
D gene: .
J gene: TRBJ1-2
clone size: .
CDR3 protein: CARGGFGEGGYTF
CDR3 DNA: TGTGCCAGGGGAGGATTTGGGGAGGGAGGCTACACCTTC

V gene: TRBV6-5
D gene: TRBD1
J gene: TRBJ1-5
clone size: .
CDR3 protein: CASSPGTGYNQPQHF
CDR3 DNA: TGTGCCAGCAGCCCCGGGACAGGATATAATCAGCCCCAGCATTTT

V gene: TRBV19
D gene: .
J gene: TRBJ2-2
clone size: .
CDR3 protein: CASTTTGNTGELFF
CDR3 DNA: TGTGCCAGTACCACCACAGGGAACACCGGGGAGCTGTTTTTT

V gene: TRBV29-1
D gene: .
J gene: TRBJ2-1
clone size: few
CDR3 protein: CSVEIGYNEQFF
CDR3 DNA: TGCAGCGTGGAGATCGGGTACAATGAGCAGTTCTTC

V gene: TRBV7-2
D gene: .
J gene: TRBJ1-2
clone size: few
CDR3 protein: CASSLTREANYGYTF
CDR3 DNA: TGTGCCAGCAGCTTAACGAGGGAAGCTAACTATGGCTACACCTTC

V gene: TRBV5-6
D gene: .
J gene: TRBJ2-1
clone size: few
CDR3 protein: CASSLLKSSYNEQFF
CDR3 DNA: TGTGCCAGCAGCTTGCTGAAGAGCTCCTACAATGAGCAGTTCTTC

V gene: TRBV5-1
D gene: TRBD1
J gene: TRBJ2-2
clone size: .
CDR3 protein: CASSFGTGATGELFF
CDR3 DNA: TGCGCCAGCAGCTTTGGGACAGGGGCCACCGGGGAGCTGTTTTTT

V gene: TRBV30
D gene: .
J gene: TRBJ2-1
clone size: .
CDR3 protein: CAWSALPPGILGNEQFF
CDR3 DNA: TGTGCCTGGAGTGCACTGCCGCCGGGTATCCTGGGCAATGAGCAGTTCTTC

V gene: TRBV5-5
D gene: .
J gene: TRBJ1-5
clone size: .
CDR3 protein: CASSLAPGSNQPQHF
CDR3 DNA: TGTGCCAGCAGCTTGGCCCCAGGTAGCAATCAGCCCCAGCATTTT

V gene: TRBV10-3
D gene: .
J gene: TRBJ2-7
clone size: .
CDR3 protein: CAISANSYEQYF
CDR3 DNA: TGTGCCATCAGTGCCAACTCCTACGAGCAGTACTTC

V gene: TRBV5-1
D gene: TRBD1
J gene: TRBJ2-1
clone size: .
CDR3 protein: CASSLGDRGVYEQFF
CDR3 DNA: TGCGCCAGCAGCTTGGGAGACAGGGGTGTGTATGAGCAGTTCTTC

V gene: TRBV7-6
D gene: TRBD2
J gene: TRBJ2-3
clone size: .
CDR3 protein: CASSMGTSGELYTQYF
CDR3 DNA: TGTGCCAGCAGCATGGGGACTAGCGGGGAGCTATATACGCAGTATTTT

V gene: TRBV9
D gene: TRBD1
J gene: TRBJ1-4
clone size: .
CDR3 protein: CASSRGQGFEKLFF
CDR3 DNA: TGTGCCAGCAGCCGAGGACAGGGGTTTGAAAAACTGTTTTTT

V gene: TRBV18
D gene: TRBD2
J gene: TRBJ2-7
clone size: .
CDR3 protein: CASSPGIAGTYEQYF
CDR3 DNA: TGTGCCAGCTCACCAGGGATAGCGGGGACCTACGAGCAGTACTTC

V gene: TRBV6-1
D gene: TRBD1
J gene: TRBJ1-1
clone size: few
CDR3 protein: CASSAPDRGQTEAFF
CDR3 DNA: TGTGCCAGCAGTGCCCCGGACAGGGGGCAAACTGAAGCTTTCTTT

V gene: TRBV25-1
D gene: TRBD1
J gene: TRBJ1-1
clone size: .
CDR3 protein: CASSPLQGAGTEAFF
CDR3 DNA: TGTGCCAGCAGTCCTTTACAGGGGGCGGGCACTGAAGCTTTCTTT

V gene: TRBV2
D gene: TRBD1
J gene: TRBJ2-7
clone size: .
CDR3 protein: CASSSRGTGAYEQYF
CDR3 DNA: TGTGCCAGCAGCTCAAGAGGGACAGGCGCCTACGAGCAGTACTTC

V gene: TRBV5-1
D gene: .
J gene: TRBJ2-5
clone size: .
CDR3 protein: CASSGVPGGAETQYF
CDR3 DNA: TGCGCCAGCAGCGGGGTCCCGGGTGGGGCCGAGACCCAGTACTTC

V gene: TRBV18
D gene: TRBD2
J gene: TRBJ2-1
clone size: few
CDR3 protein: CASSPGGGARNEQFF
CDR3 DNA: TGTGCCAGCTCACCAGGCGGGGGGGCCAGGAATGAGCAGTTCTTC

V gene: TRBV18
D gene: .
J gene: TRBJ1-1
clone size: .
CDR3 protein: CASSPDRAGEAFF
CDR3 DNA: TGTGCCAGCTCACCAGATCGGGCAGGGGAAGCTTTCTTT

V gene: TRBV6-5
D gene: .
J gene: TRBJ2-7
clone size: .
CDR3 protein: CASSYSRQISYEQYF
CDR3 DNA: TGTGCCAGCAGTTACTCGAGGCAGATATCCTACGAGCAGTACTTC

V gene: TRBV2
D gene: TRBD1
J gene: TRBJ1-1
clone size: .
CDR3 protein: CASSNRGSTEAFF
CDR3 DNA: TGTGCCAGCAGCAACAGGGGTTCCACTGAAGCTTTCTTT

V gene: TRBV5-5
D gene: TRBD1
J gene: TRBJ2-6
clone size: .
CDR3 protein: CASRLTGGAYTGANVLTF
CDR3 DNA: TGTGCCAGCAGACTTACAGGGGGCGCCTATACTGGGGCCAACGTCCTGACTTTC

V gene: TRBV11-3
D gene: .
J gene: TRBJ2-1
clone size: .
CDR3 protein: CASSFGTGVDEQFF
CDR3 DNA: TGTGCCAGCAGCTTCGGGACGGGGGTCGATGAGCAGTTCTTC

V gene: TRBV5-4
D gene: TRBD1
J gene: TRBJ2-1
clone size: .
CDR3 protein: CASSMDRASSEQFF
CDR3 DNA: TGTGCCAGCAGCATGGACAGGGCGAGCAGTGAGCAGTTCTTC

V gene: TRBV30
D gene: .
J gene: TRBJ1-1
clone size: .
CDR3 protein: CAWSETSSAFF
CDR3 DNA: TGTGCCTGGAGTGAAACATCATCGGCTTTCTTT

V gene: TRBV27
D gene: .
J gene: TRBJ2-2
clone size: few
CDR3 protein: CASRGTGTPNTGELFF
CDR3 DNA: TGTGCCAGCAGGGGTACCGGGACTCCGAACACCGGGGAGCTGTTTTTT

V gene: TRBV5-6
D gene: .
J gene: TRBJ1-1
clone size: few
CDR3 protein: CASSLQGSEAFF
CDR3 DNA: TGTGCCAGCAGCCTCCAGGGTTCTGAAGCTTTCTTT

V gene: TRBV5-1
D gene: .
J gene: TRBJ2-2
clone size: .
CDR3 protein: CASSLEEVGFGELFF
CDR3 DNA: TGCGCCAGCAGCTTGGAAGAGGTTGGGTTCGGGGAGCTGTTTTTT

V gene: TRBV9
D gene: .
J gene: TRBJ2-5
clone size: few
CDR3 protein: CASSVGTLYQETQYF
CDR3 DNA: TGTGCCAGCAGCGTCGGGACTCTGTACCAAGAGACCCAGTACTTC

V gene: TRBV2
D gene: TRBD2
J gene: TRBJ2-3
clone size: .
CDR3 protein: CASSEDSLAVSTDTQYF
CDR3 DNA: TGTGCCAGCAGTGAAGATTCCCTAGCGGTGTCCACAGATACGCAGTATTTT

V gene: TRBV9
D gene: TRBD1
J gene: TRBJ1-2
clone size: .
CDR3 protein: CASSVSGQAYGYTF
CDR3 DNA: TGTGCCAGCAGCGTATCTGGACAGGCCTATGGCTACACCTTC

V gene: TRBV5-4
D gene: TRBD2
J gene: TRBJ2-1
clone size: .
CDR3 protein: CASSLGWTSGVNEQFF
CDR3 DNA: TGTGCCAGCAGCTTGGGATGGACTAGCGGTGTAAATGAGCAGTTCTTC

V gene: TRBV7-9
D gene: .
J gene: TRBJ2-7
clone size: .
CDR3 protein: CSSSPPTGSYEQYF
CDR3 DNA: TGTTCCAGCAGCCCCCCGACAGGTTCCTACGAGCAGTACTTC

V gene: TRBV4-1
D gene: TRBD1
J gene: TRBJ1-1
clone size: .
CDR3 protein: CASSQGTGLNTEAFF
CDR3 DNA: TGCGCCAGCAGCCAGGGGACAGGTCTGAACACTGAAGCTTTCTTT

V gene: TRBV2
D gene: .
J gene: TRBJ2-1
clone size: .
CDR3 protein: CASRTYNEQFF
CDR3 DNA: TGTGCCAGCAGAACTTACAATGAGCAGTTCTTC

V gene: TRBV14
D gene: .
J gene: TRBJ2-7
clone size: .
CDR3 protein: CASSLRFGGKQYF
CDR3 DNA: TGTGCCAGCAGCCTTAGATTCGGGGGAAAGCAGTACTTC

V gene: TRBV6-1
D gene: .
J gene: TRBJ1-1
clone size: .
CDR3 protein: CASSELAGSAEAFF
CDR3 DNA: TGTGCCAGCAGTGAACTCGCAGGGTCGGCTGAAGCTTTCTTT

V gene: TRBV12-5
D gene: TRBD1
J gene: TRBJ1-4
clone size: .
CDR3 protein: CASGGTGGREKLFF
CDR3 DNA: TGTGCTAGTGGGGGGACAGGGGGAAGAGAAAAACTGTTTTTT

V gene: TRBV4-1
D gene: .
J gene: TRBJ1-6
clone size: .
CDR3 protein: CASSQARYNSPLHF
CDR3 DNA: TGCGCCAGCAGCCAAGCGAGGTATAATTCACCCCTCCACTTT

V gene: TRBV5-1
D gene: TRBD1
J gene: TRBJ1-3
clone size: .
CDR3 protein: CASSPLGVPSILDSAGGGNTIYF
CDR3 DNA: TGCGCCAGCAGCCCCCTTGGGGTCCCCTCCATTTTGGATAGTGCAGGGGGCGGAAACACCATATATTTT

V gene: TRBV2
D gene: .
J gene: TRBJ1-2
clone size: few
CDR3 protein: CASSEAPVGGGYTF
CDR3 DNA: TGTGCCAGCAGTGAAGCACCAGTGGGGGGAGGCTACACCTTC

V gene: TRBV6-5
D gene: TRBD1
J gene: TRBJ1-5
clone size: .
CDR3 protein: CASRDDRGRQPQHF
CDR3 DNA: TGTGCCAGCAGGGACGACAGGGGGCGACAGCCCCAGCATTTT

V gene: TRBV20-1
D gene: TRBD1
J gene: TRBJ2-1
clone size: few
CDR3 protein: CSALRTGQFF
CDR3 DNA: TGCAGTGCTCTCAGGACAGGGCAGTTCTTC

V gene: TRBV19
D gene: .
J gene: TRBJ1-5
clone size: .
CDR3 protein: CASSDQGDQPQHF
CDR3 DNA: TGTGCCAGTAGTGACCAGGGCGATCAGCCCCAGCATTTT

V gene: TRBV7-2
D gene: .
J gene: TRBJ2-1
clone size: few
CDR3 protein: CASSSTSYGGFRDEQFF
CDR3 DNA: TGTGCCAGCAGCTCCACGTCCTATGGTGGGTTTCGGGATGAGCAGTTCTTC

V gene: TRBV10-3
D gene: TRBD2
J gene: TRBJ2-5
clone size: .
CDR3 protein: CAISEGSGGQETQYF
CDR3 DNA: TGTGCCATCAGTGAGGGTAGCGGGGGACAAGAGACCCAGTACTTC

V gene: TRBV7-3
D gene: .
J gene: TRBJ2-2
clone size: few
CDR3 protein: CASSAVTGELFF
CDR3 DNA: TGTGCCAGCAGTGCGGTTACCGGGGAGCTGTTTTTT

V gene: TRBV20-1
D gene: TRBD1
J gene: TRBJ1-1
clone size: .
CDR3 protein: CSARFTGVAFF
CDR3 DNA: TGCAGTGCTAGATTTACAGGGGTAGCTTTCTTT

V gene: TRBV2
D gene: .
J gene: TRBJ2-2
clone size: few
CDR3 protein: CASTLDSGRTGELFF
CDR3 DNA: TGTGCCAGCACCCTAGACTCCGGCCGCACCGGGGAGCTGTTTTTT

V gene: TRBV5-1
D gene: TRBD1
J gene: TRBJ2-7
clone size: .
CDR3 protein: CASSLGDRPPYEQYF
CDR3 DNA: TGCGCCAGCAGCTTGGGGGACAGACCTCCCTACGAGCAGTACTTC

V gene: TRBV5-1
D gene: .
J gene: TRBJ1-3
clone size: .
CDR3 protein: CASSSDGLSGNTIYF
CDR3 DNA: TGCGCCAGCAGCTCTGACGGACTCTCTGGAAACACCATATATTTT

V gene: TRBV4-1
D gene: TRBD1
J gene: TRBJ2-5
clone size: .
CDR3 protein: CASSQMDRGETQYF
CDR3 DNA: TGCGCCAGCAGCCAAATGGACAGGGGAGAGACCCAGTACTTC